The rows below give T cell receptor beta chains drawn from one sample of a study of beta chain features in type 1 diabetes. TCRdb's copy holds only in-frame clones and misses some; the assay was immunoSEQ multiplex PCR. There are around 600,000 clones in the sample; 9.5% to 15% occur only once, and approximately 0.11% lies in the top ten. Sequenced: naive CD4+ T cells from blood. These receptors all come from a man aged 25 to 40 with type 1 diabetes. CDR3s include the opening cysteine and the closing phenylalanine or tryptophan. A D gene is named only where the DNA matches it firmly. Not every row has a clone size; where given, it reads once, few, many or a size class.

D | size | J | V | DNA | CDR3
NA | few | TRBJ2-7 | TRBV11-3 | TGTGCCAGCAGCTTATTCCCGGGGAGATTTGAATATGCCTACGAGCAGTACTTC | CASSLFPGRFEYAYEQYF
NA | NA | TRBJ1-1 | TRBV5-1 | TGCGCCAGCAGCTCGGTATCGCGTGACACTGAAGCTTTCTTT | CASSSVSRDTEAFF
TRBD2 | NA | TRBJ2-5 | TRBV7-9 | TGTGCCAGCAGCTTAGCGGGGGGGTACCAAGAGACCCAGTACTTC | CASSLAGGYQETQYF
NA | NA | TRBJ1-1 | TRBV2 | TGTGCCAGCAGCGTCAGGGGAAGGACTGAAGCTTTCTTT | CASSVRGRTEAFF
NA | NA | TRBJ2-7 | TRBV5-1 | TGCGCCAGCAGCTCTGATTACGAGCAGTACTTC | CASSSDYEQYF
TRBD1 | few | TRBJ2-6 | TRBV5-1 | TGCGCCAGCATTTGGACAGGCGGAAGCTCTGGGGCCAACGTCCTGACTTTC | CASIWTGGSSGANVLTF
TRBD1 | NA | TRBJ2-5 | TRBV11-3 | TGTGCCAGCAGCGTCCACAGGGGGCAAGAGACCCAGTACTTC | CASSVHRGQETQYF
NA | few | TRBJ2-3 | TRBV7-6 | TGTGCCAGCAGCCTCCAGGGGCCCACCCGCACAGATACGCAGTATTTT | CASSLQGPTRTDTQYF
TRBD2 | few | TRBJ2-1 | TRBV19 | TGTGCCAGTAAGGGAGGGAGCTCCTACAATGAGCAGTTCTTC | CASKGGSSYNEQFF
NA | NA | TRBJ2-5 | TRBV10-1 | TGCGCCAGCAGTGACAGTCTCGGGGGCCGGAGGGAGACCCAGTACTTC | CASSDSLGGRRETQYF
NA | few | TRBJ1-2 | TRBV9 | TGTGCCAGCAGCGTAGACGGATTTCCGGACTATGGCTACACCTTC | CASSVDGFPDYGYTF
NA | NA | TRBJ2-2 | TRBV19 | TGTGCCAGTAGGCCGACTCCCGGGGAGCTGTTTTTT | CASRPTPGELFF
NA | NA | TRBJ1-3 | TRBV30 | TGTGCCTGGAGTGTGAAGAGTAACACCATATATTTT | CAWSVKSNTIYF
NA | NA | TRBJ2-2 | TRBV2 | TGTGCCAGCAGTGAAGCGGGTAGTGGACAGAGAGGCACCGGGGAGCTGTTTTTT | CASSEAGSGQRGTGELFF
TRBD1 | NA | TRBJ2-1 | TRBV4-2 | TGTGCCAGCAGCGCACCGGGACAGGGGGCCTCGGATGAGCAGTTCTTC | CASSAPGQGASDEQFF
TRBD2 | NA | TRBJ2-5 | TRBV5-1 | TGCGCCAGCAGCTTGAATCCGGGAGGGGCAGAGACCCAGTACTTC | CASSLNPGGAETQYF
NA | NA | TRBJ2-7 | TRBV18 | TGTGCCAGCTCACCACCTCTGGGGACTTCCCGCTACGAGCAGTACTTC | CASSPPLGTSRYEQYF
TRBD1 | NA | TRBJ2-3 | TRBV28 | TGTGCCAGCAGTCGTACAGGGGTTGCAGATACGCAGTATTTT | CASSRTGVADTQYF
NA | NA | TRBJ1-5 | TRBV27 | TGTGCCAGCAGACCCCGGACGGCCGGCCCATGGCCCCAGCATTTT | CASRPRTAGPWPQHF
TRBD1 | few | TRBJ2-7 | TRBV30 | TGTGCCTACAACAGGGGGTTGGGCTCCTACGAGCAGTACTTC | CAYNRGLGSYEQYF
NA | NA | TRBJ2-1 | TRBV7-2 | TGTGCCAGCAGCTCCCGGGCATACAATGAGCAGTTCTTC | CASSSRAYNEQFF
NA | few | TRBJ1-2 | TRBV29-1 | TGCAGCGTTAACCCCAGGGGCCCCTCCTATGGCTACACCTTC | CSVNPRGPSYGYTF
NA | NA | TRBJ1-1 | TRBV5-1 | TGCGCCAGTAGCTCTGGGGGGTCCCCTAACACTGAAGCTTTCTTT | CASSSGGSPNTEAFF
NA | few | TRBJ2-6 | TRBV5-4 | TGTGCCAGCAGCTTGGCCCCAGAGACTGGGGCCAACGTCCTGACTTTC | CASSLAPETGANVLTF
TRBD1 | NA | TRBJ1-2 | TRBV11-2 | TGTGCCAGCAGTTCGACAGGGCTATTCTATGGCTACACCTTC | CASSSTGLFYGYTF
NA | NA | TRBJ1-1 | TRBV5-1 | TGCGCCAGCAGCGGATGGGCTGAAGCTTTCTTT | CASSGWAEAFF
NA | NA | TRBJ2-5 | TRBV18 | TGTGCCAGCTCACCACTGACAGAGACCCAGTACTTC | CASSPLTETQYF
NA | NA | TRBJ2-1 | TRBV30 | TGTGCCTGGAGTAAACGGGCTCCTGTGAGCTCCTACAATGAGCAGTTCTTC | CAWSKRAPVSSYNEQFF
NA | NA | TRBJ1-4 | TRBV19 | TGTGCCAGTAGTATCTCTGGAGAAAAACTGTTTTTT | CASSISGEKLFF
NA | NA | TRBJ2-5 | TRBV7-9 | TGTGCCAGCAGCCGACAGGCCGAGACCCAGTACTTC | CASSRQAETQYF
NA | NA | TRBJ1-5 | TRBV7-2 | TGTGCCAGCAGCTCACCCGGGGGCCTGATGCATTTT | CASSSPGGLMHF
NA | few | TRBJ2-2 | TRBV9 | TGTGCCAGCAGCGTAGGGGGTGGAAACACCGGGGAGCTGTTTTTT | CASSVGGGNTGELFF
TRBD1 | NA | TRBJ1-1 | TRBV4-1 | TGCGCCAGCAGCCCCTGGACAGGGTTGAACACTGAAGCTTTCTTT | CASSPWTGLNTEAFF
TRBD2 | few | TRBJ2-1 | TRBV5-1 | TGCGCCAGCAGCTTTTTAGCGGGGGAGACCTACAATGAGCAGTTCTTC | CASSFLAGETYNEQFF
NA | few | TRBJ1-6 | TRBV9 | TGTGCCAGCAGCGAGAGGGGCTCGCATAATTCACCCCTCCACTTT | CASSERGSHNSPLHF
NA | few | TRBJ2-7 | TRBV29-1 | TGCAGCGTTGAAAGTTCTGCAGGGGTTGGCTACGAGCAGTACTTC | CSVESSAGVGYEQYF
NA | few | TRBJ2-3 | TRBV25-1 | TGTGCCAGCGGGGGAGCTAGCACAGATACGCAGTATTTT | CASGGASTDTQYF
NA | few | TRBJ2-7 | TRBV9 | TGTGCCAGCAGCGTGTTGGGCGGAACATACGAGCAGTACTTC | CASSVLGGTYEQYF
NA | NA | TRBJ1-6 | TRBV29-1 | TGCAGCGCCGCGTACGGGGATCCTAATTCACCCCTCCACTTT | CSAAYGDPNSPLHF
TRBD2 | few | TRBJ2-3 | TRBV7-2 | TGTGCCAGCAGCTTAGCCGGGGGGTTTGATACGCAGTATTTT | CASSLAGGFDTQYF
TRBD1 | NA | TRBJ2-1 | TRBV19 | TGTGCCAGTAGTATAGGACAGGGCTCCTACAATGAGCAGTTCTTC | CASSIGQGSYNEQFF
NA | NA | TRBJ2-5 | TRBV6-4 | TGTGCCAGCAGTGACTCTCGACAGGCCCGAGAGACCCAGTACTTC | CASSDSRQARETQYF
NA | few | TRBJ1-5 | TRBV9 | TGTGCCAGCAGCGTAGCTCCAGGAGAGGACCAAGCCCAGCATTTT | CASSVAPGEDQAQHF
TRBD1 | NA | TRBJ2-3 | TRBV28 | TGTGCCAGCAGTTCGCCCGGACAGGGTGGCACAGATACGCAGTATTTT | CASSSPGQGGTDTQYF
NA | NA | TRBJ1-3 | TRBV7-9 | TGTGCCAGCAGCTTGACGCCAGACTCTGGAAACACCATATATTTT | CASSLTPDSGNTIYF
TRBD1 | NA | TRBJ1-4 | TRBV7-2 | TGTGCCAGCAGCTTCAGGCCGGGACAGGGGATGGAAAAACTGTTTTTT | CASSFRPGQGMEKLFF
NA | NA | TRBJ2-1 | TRBV9 | TGTGCCAGCAGCGTAGCTACGGGGACCGACAATGAGCAGTTCTTC | CASSVATGTDNEQFF
NA | few | TRBJ1-4 | TRBV7-9 | TGTGCCAGCAGCTCGCTTTATCGGGCAGCAGATGAAAAACTGTTTTTT | CASSSLYRAADEKLFF
NA | NA | TRBJ2-5 | TRBV11-2 | TGTGCCAGCAGCTTAGGAGCGACCCAAGAGACCCAGTACTTC | CASSLGATQETQYF
TRBD1 | NA | TRBJ2-1 | TRBV9 | TGTGCCAGCAGCGTAGCTGACGTGACAGGGGAAGCGAATGAGCAGTTCTTC | CASSVADVTGEANEQFF
NA | NA | TRBJ1-5 | TRBV9 | TGTGCCAGCAGCGTAGAGCCAAGCCAGCCCCAGCATTTT | CASSVEPSQPQHF
TRBD1 | few | TRBJ2-4 | TRBV28 | TGTGCCAGCAGCCCTACCCCGGACAGGGTGGCCAAAAACATTCAGTACTTC | CASSPTPDRVAKNIQYF
NA | NA | TRBJ1-4 | TRBV7-2 | TGTGCCAGCAGCTTAGTTGGGGGGTCCTCGGAAAAACTGTTTTTT | CASSLVGGSSEKLFF
TRBD1 | few | TRBJ2-3 | TRBV7-7 | TGTGCCAGCAGCTTTGGTAGCACAGGGGCAGATACGCAGTATTTT | CASSFGSTGADTQYF
TRBD1 | few | TRBJ1-2 | TRBV29-1 | TGCAGCGTTCCTGCAGGGGGGGGCTACACCTTC | CSVPAGGGYTF
TRBD1 | NA | TRBJ2-3 | TRBV28 | TGTGCCAGCTTAGGGACAGTCACAGATACGCAGTATTTT | CASLGTVTDTQYF
TRBD2 | NA | TRBJ2-3 | TRBV10-3 | TGTGCCATCAGTACGACTAGCGGAATCACAGATACGCAGTATTTT | CAISTTSGITDTQYF
NA | few | TRBJ2-3 | TRBV7-9 | TGTGCCAGCAGCTCCCAGGGAACGGTGGGCACAGATACGCAGTATTTT | CASSSQGTVGTDTQYF
NA | few | TRBJ2-6 | TRBV7-2 | TGTGCCAGCAGCCGTGCGGGGTTCTCTGGGGCCAACGTCCTGACTTTC | CASSRAGFSGANVLTF
TRBD2 | few | TRBJ2-5 | TRBV9 | TGTGCCAGCAGCGTAGCTATAACTAGCGGTGAAGAGACCCAGTACTTC | CASSVAITSGEETQYF